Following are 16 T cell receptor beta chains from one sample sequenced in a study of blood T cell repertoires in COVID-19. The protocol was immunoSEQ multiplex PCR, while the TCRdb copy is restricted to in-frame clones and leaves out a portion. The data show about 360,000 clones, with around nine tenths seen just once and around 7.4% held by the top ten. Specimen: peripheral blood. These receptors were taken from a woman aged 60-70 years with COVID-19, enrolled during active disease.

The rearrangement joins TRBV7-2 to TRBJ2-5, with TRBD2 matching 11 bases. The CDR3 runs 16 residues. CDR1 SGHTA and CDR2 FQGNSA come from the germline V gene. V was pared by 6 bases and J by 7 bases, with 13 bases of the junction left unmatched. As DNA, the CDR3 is TGTGCCAGCAGACAAACTAGCGGGGGCCCTTGGACGACCCAGTACTTC. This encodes CASRQTSGGPWTTQYF.

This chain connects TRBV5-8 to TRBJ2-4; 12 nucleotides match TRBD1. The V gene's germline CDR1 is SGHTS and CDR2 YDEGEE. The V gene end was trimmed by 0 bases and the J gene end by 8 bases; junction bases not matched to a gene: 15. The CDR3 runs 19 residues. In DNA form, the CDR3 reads TGTGCCAGCAGCTTGGCCTCAGGGACAGGGGGCGCATACGGAGACATTCAGTACTTC. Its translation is CASSLASGTGGAYGDIQYF.

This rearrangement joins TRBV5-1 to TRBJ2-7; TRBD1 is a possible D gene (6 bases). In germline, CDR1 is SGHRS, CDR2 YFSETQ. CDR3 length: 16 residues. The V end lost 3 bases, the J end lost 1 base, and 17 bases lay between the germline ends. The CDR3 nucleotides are TGCGCCAGCAGCTCGGACGCCGGGACAACGTCCTACGAGCAGTACTTC. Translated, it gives CASSSDAGTTSYEQYF.

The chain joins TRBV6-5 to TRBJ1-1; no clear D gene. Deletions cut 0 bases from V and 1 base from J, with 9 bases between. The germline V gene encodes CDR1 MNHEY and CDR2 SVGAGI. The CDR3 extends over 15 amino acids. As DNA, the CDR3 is TGTGCCAGCAGTTACTCGAGTATTAGGAACACTGAAGCTTTCTTT. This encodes CASSYSSIRNTEAFF.

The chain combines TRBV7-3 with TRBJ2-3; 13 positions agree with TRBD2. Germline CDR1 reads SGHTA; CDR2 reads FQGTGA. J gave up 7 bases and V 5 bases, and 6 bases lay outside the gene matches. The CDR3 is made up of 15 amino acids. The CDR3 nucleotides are TGTGCCAGCAGCCAACTAGCGGGGGGGCCAAATACGCAGTATTTT. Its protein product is CASSQLAGGPNTQYF.

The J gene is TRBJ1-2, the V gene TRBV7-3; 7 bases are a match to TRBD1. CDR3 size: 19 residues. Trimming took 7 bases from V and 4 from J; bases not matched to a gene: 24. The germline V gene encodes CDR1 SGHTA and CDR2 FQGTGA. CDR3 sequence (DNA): TGTGCCAGCATCCGAACCCAGCCAGGACAGGTTCTATTGGGCTATGGCTACACCTTC. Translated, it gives CASIRTQPGQVLLGYGYTF.

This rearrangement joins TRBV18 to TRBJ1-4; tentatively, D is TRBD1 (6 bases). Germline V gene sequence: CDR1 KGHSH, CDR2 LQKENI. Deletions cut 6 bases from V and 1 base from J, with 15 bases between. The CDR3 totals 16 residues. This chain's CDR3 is CASSPRLGGTNEKLFF. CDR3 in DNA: TGTGCCAGCTCCCCAAGATTAGGGGGAACTAATGAAAAACTGTTTTTT. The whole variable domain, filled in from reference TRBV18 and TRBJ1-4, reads NAGVMQNPRHLVRRRGQEARLRCSPMKGHSHVYWYRQLPEEGLKFMVYLQKENIIDESGMPKERFSAEFPKEGPSILRIQQVVRGDSAAYFCASSPRLGGTNEKLFFGSGTQLSVL.

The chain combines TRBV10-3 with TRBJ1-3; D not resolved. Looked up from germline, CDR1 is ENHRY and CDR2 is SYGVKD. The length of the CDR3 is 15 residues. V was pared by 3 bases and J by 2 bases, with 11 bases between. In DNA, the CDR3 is TGTGCCATCAGTGAACGAGAGGAAGCTGGAAACACCATATATTTT. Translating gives CAISEREEAGNTIYF.

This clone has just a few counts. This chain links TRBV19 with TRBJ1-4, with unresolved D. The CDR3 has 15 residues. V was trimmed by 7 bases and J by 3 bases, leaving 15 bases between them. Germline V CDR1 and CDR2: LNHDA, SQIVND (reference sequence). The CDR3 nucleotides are TGTGCCAGTAAAGTCGGTGGTGGTTCTAATGAAAAACTGTTTTTT. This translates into CASKVGGGSNEKLFF.

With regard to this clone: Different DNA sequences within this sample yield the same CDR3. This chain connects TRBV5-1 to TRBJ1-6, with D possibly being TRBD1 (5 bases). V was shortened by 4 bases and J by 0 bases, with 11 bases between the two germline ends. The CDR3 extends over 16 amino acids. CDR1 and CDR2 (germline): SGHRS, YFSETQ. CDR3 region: CASSPQGSSYNSPLHF. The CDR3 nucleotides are TGCGCCAGCAGCCCCCAGGGCAGCTCCTATAATTCACCCCTCCACTTT.

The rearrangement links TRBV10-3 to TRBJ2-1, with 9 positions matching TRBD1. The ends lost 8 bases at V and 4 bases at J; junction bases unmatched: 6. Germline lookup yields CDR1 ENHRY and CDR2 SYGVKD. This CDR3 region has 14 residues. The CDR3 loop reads CAIGRDRVYNEQFF. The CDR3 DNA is TGTGCCATCGGCCGGGACAGGGTATACAATGAGCAGTTCTTC.

This chain's CDR3 is CASSTLVAGGTDTQYF. DNA for the CDR3: TGTGCCAGTAGTACCCTTGTAGCGGGGGGCACAGATACGCAGTATTTT. The rearrangement uses TRBV19 and TRBJ2-3, with 9 positions matching TRBD2. This CDR3 contains 16 residues. V lost 4 bases to trimming and J lost 1 base; unmatched junction nucleotides: 6. The V gene's germline CDR1 is LNHDA and CDR2 SQIVND (reference sequence).

CDR3 region: CASSLYDSQNYGYTF. The CDR3 region has the DNA TGTGCCAGCAGCTTATATGACAGCCAGAACTATGGCTACACCTTC. V usage is TRBV7-2 and J usage is TRBJ1-2; perhaps TRBD1 as D (5 bases). The CDR3 consists of 15 residues. V lost 2 bases and J 2 bases, leaving 12 bases between the germline ends. Per germline, CDR1 SGHTA and CDR2 FQGNSA.

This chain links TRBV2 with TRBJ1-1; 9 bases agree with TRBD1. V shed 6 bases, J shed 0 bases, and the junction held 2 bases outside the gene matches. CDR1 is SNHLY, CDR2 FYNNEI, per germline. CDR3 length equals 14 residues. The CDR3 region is CASSWTGVNTEAFF. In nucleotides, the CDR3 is TGTGCCAGCAGCTGGACAGGGGTGAACACTGAAGCTTTCTTT.

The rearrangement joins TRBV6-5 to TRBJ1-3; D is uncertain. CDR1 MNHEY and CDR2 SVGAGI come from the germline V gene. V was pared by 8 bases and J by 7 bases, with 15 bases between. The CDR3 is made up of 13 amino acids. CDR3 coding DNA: TGTGCCAGCGAGGAAGGAGCCGCGAACACCATATATTTT. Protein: CASEEGAANTIYF.

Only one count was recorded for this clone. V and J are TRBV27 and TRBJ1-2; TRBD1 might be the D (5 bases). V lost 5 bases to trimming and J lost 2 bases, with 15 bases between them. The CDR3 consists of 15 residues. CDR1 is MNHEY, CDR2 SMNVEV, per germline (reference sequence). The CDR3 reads CASSPTGGSNYGYTF. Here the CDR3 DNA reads TGTGCCAGCAGTCCTACCGGGGGATCGAACTATGGCTACACCTTC.